This TCR beta chain stems from a study of CD8 T cells in ankylosing spondylitis. Study-level results: Reports say disease-linked clones showed up significantly more in matched ankylosing spondylitis synovial fluid. Ankylosing spondylitis blood seemed to carry a telltale TCR beta motif made of under ten highly homologous variants. Both synovial fluid and blood in reactive arthritis had previously been reported to carry some motif variants.

Quantitative 5'-RACE with molecular barcodes was used to make the TCR beta libraries. MiXCR, run by TCRdb on the 5' RACE reads, gives a single entry per CDR3 protein. The table includes 35,000 to 40,000 distinct CDR3 sequences, 16% detected once. This clonotype was observed a handful of times. Its antigen is not identified. The sequence came from a male donor with ankylosing spondylitis or in good health (not recorded which). The specimen sequenced was blood.

The CDR3 bases are TGTGCCAGCAGTGAAGCACTAACTCAGTTCTTC. Protein: CASSEALTQFF. The chain is built from TRBV2 and TRBJ2-1, with D unclear. V was clipped by 0 bases and J by 13 bases, with 7 bases between them. This CDR3 region has 11 residues. Germline V lookup: CDR1 SNHLY, CDR2 FYNNEI.